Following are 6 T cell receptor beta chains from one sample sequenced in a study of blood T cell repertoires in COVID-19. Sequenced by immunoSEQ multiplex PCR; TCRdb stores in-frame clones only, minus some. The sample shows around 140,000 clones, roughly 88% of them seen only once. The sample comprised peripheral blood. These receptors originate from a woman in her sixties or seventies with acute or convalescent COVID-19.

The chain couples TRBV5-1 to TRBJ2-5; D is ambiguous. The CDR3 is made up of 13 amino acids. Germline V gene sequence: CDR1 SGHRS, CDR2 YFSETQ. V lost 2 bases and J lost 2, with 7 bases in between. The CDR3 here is CASSLNEQETQYF. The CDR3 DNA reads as TGCGCCAGCAGCTTAAACGAGCAAGAGACCCAGTACTTC.

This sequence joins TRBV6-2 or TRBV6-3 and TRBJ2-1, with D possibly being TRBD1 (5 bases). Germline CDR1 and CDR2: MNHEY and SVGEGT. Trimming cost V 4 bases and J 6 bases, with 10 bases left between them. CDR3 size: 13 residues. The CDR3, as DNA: TGTGCCAGCAGTTTGGGGCCGTTCAATGAGCAGTTCTTC. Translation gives CASSLGPFNEQFF.

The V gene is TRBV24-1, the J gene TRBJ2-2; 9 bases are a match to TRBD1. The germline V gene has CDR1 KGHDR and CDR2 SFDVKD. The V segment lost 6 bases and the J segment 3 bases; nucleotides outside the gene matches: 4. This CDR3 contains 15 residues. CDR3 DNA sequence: TGTGCCACCAGTAGACAGGGGGTCGACACCGGGGAGCTGTTTTTT. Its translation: CATSRQGVDTGELFF.

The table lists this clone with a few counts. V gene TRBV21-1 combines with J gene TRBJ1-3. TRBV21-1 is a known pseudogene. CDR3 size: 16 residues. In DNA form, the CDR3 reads TGTGCCAGCAGCAAGGAGAATGGTGAGTCTGGAAACACCATATATTTT. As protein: CASSKENGESGNTIYF.

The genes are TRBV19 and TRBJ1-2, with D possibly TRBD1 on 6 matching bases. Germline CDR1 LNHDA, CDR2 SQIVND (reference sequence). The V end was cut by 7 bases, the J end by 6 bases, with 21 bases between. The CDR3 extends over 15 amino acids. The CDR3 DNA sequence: TGTGCCAGTAATCGAGCCCCCGGGGGGGCTGATGGCTACACCTTC. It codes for CASNRAPGGADGYTF.

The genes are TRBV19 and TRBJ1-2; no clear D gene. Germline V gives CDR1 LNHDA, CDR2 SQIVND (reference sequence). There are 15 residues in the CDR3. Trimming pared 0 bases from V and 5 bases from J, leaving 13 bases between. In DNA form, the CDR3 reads TGTGCCAGTAGTATAGATCTCACGGGGTCTTATGGCTACACCTTC. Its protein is CASSIDLTGSYGYTF.